These 10 T cell receptor beta chains came from one sample sequenced in a study of cytomegalovirus exposure and HLA in healthy donors. Assay used: immunoSEQ multiplex PCR; TCRdb lists only in-frame clones, some missing. In the table there are about 70,000 clones, about 92% of which are singletons. The material sequenced was PBMCs. The receptors shown here come from a man aged 18-30 years in good health and CMV-seropositive.

With regard to this clone: At one of its ends the junction is not consistent with the germline gene, which may arise from a read error. Other DNA variants within this sample encode the same CDR3. The chain combines TRBV7-9 with TRBJ2-1; the match to TRBD2 covers 7 bases. Germline loops: CDR1 SEHNR, CDR2 FQNEAQ (reference sequence). The CDR3 runs to 17 residues. This CDR3 is CASSSPIRREKYNEQFF. The CDR3 nucleotides read TGTGCCAGCAGCTCCCCCATACGGCGGGAGAAGTACAATGAACAGTTCTTC.

The gene calls are TRBV2 and TRBJ2-5; TRBD1 matches 8 bases. Trimming removed 11 bases from V and 5 bases from J; junction bases left unmatched: 7. Looked up from germline, CDR1 is SNHLY and CDR2 is FYNNEI. This CDR3 has 12 amino acids. This CDR3 reads CAGKDRDETQYF. Here the CDR3 DNA reads TGTGCCGGGAAGGACAGGGATGAGACCCAGTACTTC.

CDR3 nucleotide sequence: TGTGCCAGCAGTAGCCCCCCGCCGTCCTACAATGAGCAGTTCTTC. Protein: CASSSPPPSYNEQFF. The rearrangement links TRBV28 to TRBJ2-1, with D unresolved. Trimming stripped 5 bases from V and 1 base from J, with 12 bases between. This CDR3 has 15 amino acids. In germline, CDR1 is MDHEN, CDR2 SYDVKM.

The CDR3 is CASSSGLGEGETQYF. The CDR3 DNA follows: TGCGCCAGCAGCTCCGGACTAGGGGAAGGGGAGACCCAGTACTTC. The chain is built from TRBV5-1 and TRBJ2-5, with 7 nucleotides matching TRBD2. The CDR3 contains 15 residues. The germline V gene encodes CDR1 SGHRS and CDR2 YFSETQ. Trimming took 3 bases from V and 5 from J; bases not matched to a gene: 10.

The rearrangement uses TRBV7-3 and TRBJ1-1; no clear D gene. The CDR3 is 9 residues long. V gave up 7 bases and J gave up 7 bases, with 4 bases separating them. The germline V gene has CDR1 SGHTA and CDR2 FQGTGA. As DNA, the CDR3 is TGTGCCAGCAATATTGAAGCTTTCTTT. It yields the protein CASNIEAFF.

This rearrangement joins TRBV7-3 to TRBJ2-2; D gene unclear. This CDR3 has 15 residues. Trimming took 2 bases from V and 0 from J, leaving 7 bases between them. The germline CDR1 and CDR2 sequences are SGHTA and FQGTGA. DNA of the CDR3: TGTGCCAGCAGCTTATCCACTCCGAACACCGGGGAGCTGTTTTTT. Encoded protein: CASSLSTPNTGELFF. Looking up the rest from reference TRBV7-3 and TRBJ2-2 gives the full variable domain: GAGVSQTPSNKVTEKGKYVELRCDPISGHTALYWYRQSLGQGPEFLIYFQGTGAADDSGLPNDRFFAVRPEGSVSTLKIQRTERGDSAVYLCASSLSTPNTGELFFGEGSRLTVL.

The V call is TRBV28, the J call TRBJ1-5; D is undetermined. In germline, CDR1 is MDHEN, CDR2 SYDVKM. V shed 6 bases and J shed 0 bases, with 6 bases lying between them. The CDR3 sequence is 13 residues long. The CDR3 DNA reads TGTGCCAGCAGGAAACTTAGCAATCAGCCCCAGCATTTT. It encodes CASRKLSNQPQHF.

The chain carries TRBV28 and TRBJ2-7; 11 bases map to TRBD1. Per the germline V gene, CDR1 is MDHEN and CDR2 is SYDVKM. The CDR3 has 13 amino acids. Trimming at V came to 7 bases and at J to 7 bases, leaving 6 bases not matched to a gene. CDR3 DNA sequence: TGTGCCAGCACAGGACAGGGGGCGGGAGAGCAGTACTTC. This gives the protein CASTGQGAGEQYF.

This clone was observed a single time. The rearrangement uses TRBV4-1 and TRBJ2-2, with 10 bases aligning to TRBD2. V lost 6 bases and J lost 6; bases outside the gene matches: 4. The V gene's germline CDR1 is MGHRA and CDR2 YSYEKL. The CDR3 sequence is 14 residues long. The CDR3 DNA reads as TGCGCCAGCAGTAAGCGGGAGGGAGCCGGGGAGCTGTTTTTT. It yields the protein CASSKREGAGELFF.

The rearrangement joins TRBV9 to TRBJ2-2, with TRBD1 as a possible D gene (6 bases). Trimming removed 0 bases from V and 4 bases from J, with 10 bases in between. Per germline, CDR1 SGDLS and CDR2 YYNGEE. This CDR3 has 15 residues. CDR3 DNA: TGTGCCAGCAGCGTAGGAAACAGGGTCACCGGGGAGCTGTTTTTT. It encodes CASSVGNRVTGELFF.